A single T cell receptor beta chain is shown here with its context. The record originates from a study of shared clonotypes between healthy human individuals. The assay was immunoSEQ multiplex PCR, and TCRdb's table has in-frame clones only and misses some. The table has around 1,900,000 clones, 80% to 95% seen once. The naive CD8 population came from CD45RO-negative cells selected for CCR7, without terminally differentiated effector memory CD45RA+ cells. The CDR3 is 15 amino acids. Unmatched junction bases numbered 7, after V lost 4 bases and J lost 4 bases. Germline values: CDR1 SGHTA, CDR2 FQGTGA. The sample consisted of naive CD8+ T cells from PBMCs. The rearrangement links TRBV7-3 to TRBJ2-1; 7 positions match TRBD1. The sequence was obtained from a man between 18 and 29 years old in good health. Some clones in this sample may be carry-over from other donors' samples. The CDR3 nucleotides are TGTGCCAGCAGCTCGGAACCGGGACAGTACAATGAGCAGTTCTTC. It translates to CASSSEPGQYNEQFF.